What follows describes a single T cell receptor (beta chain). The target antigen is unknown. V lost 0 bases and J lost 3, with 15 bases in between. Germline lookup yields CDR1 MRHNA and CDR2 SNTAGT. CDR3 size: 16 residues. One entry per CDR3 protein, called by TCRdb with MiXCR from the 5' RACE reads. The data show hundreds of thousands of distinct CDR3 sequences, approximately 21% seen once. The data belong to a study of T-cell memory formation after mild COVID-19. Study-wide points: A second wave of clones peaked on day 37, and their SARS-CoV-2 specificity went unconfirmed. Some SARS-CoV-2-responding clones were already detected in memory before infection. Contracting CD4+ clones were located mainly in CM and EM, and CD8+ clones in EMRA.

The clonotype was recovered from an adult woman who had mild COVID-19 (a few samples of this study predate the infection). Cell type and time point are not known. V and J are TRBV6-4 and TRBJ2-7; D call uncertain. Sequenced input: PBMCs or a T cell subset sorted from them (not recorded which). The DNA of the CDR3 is TGTGCCAGCAGTGACTCCCAGCCGGCCCCCATCTACGAGCAGTACTTC. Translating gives CASSDSQPAPIYEQYF.